This entry lists 30 T cell receptor beta chains sequenced from one sample in a study of T cell responses to AZD1222 COVID-19 vaccine. Only in-frame clones appear in the TCRdb table, and some are missing; sequencing was by immunoSEQ multiplex PCR. Among 180,000 or so clones listed, 85% to 95% were seen once. The sequenced sample was peripheral blood, obtained 28 days after the second AZD1222 dose. Receptors originate from an adult who received the AZD1222 COVID-19 vaccine.

The rearrangement joins TRBV7-2 to TRBJ2-5; 10 bases map to TRBD2. V lost 5 bases and J lost 4; bases outside the gene matches: 7. This CDR3 is built from 15 residues. In germline, CDR1 is SGHTA, CDR2 FQGNSA. CDR3 in amino acids: CASSPRSGGGETQYF. As DNA, the CDR3 is TGTGCCAGCAGCCCAAGGAGCGGGGGGGGAGAGACCCAGTACTTC.

This chain uses TRBV7-2 with TRBJ1-6, with 9 bases matching TRBD1. V shed 1 base and J 10 bases; nucleotides not matched to a gene: 5. The CDR3 length is 15 residues. The germline gives CDR1 SGHTA, CDR2 FQGNSA. CDR3 residues: CASSLVGQGESPLHF. In nucleotides, the CDR3 is TGTGCCAGCAGCTTAGTGGGACAGGGAGAGTCACCCCTCCACTTT.

J is TRBJ2-2 and V is TRBV4-1; 10 nucleotides agree with TRBD2. The CDR3 length is 16 residues. The V and J ends lost 0 bases and 6 bases, in that order; junction bases with no gene match: 4. Per germline, CDR1 MGHRA and CDR2 YSYEKL. CDR3 protein: CASSQDLSGGPGELFF. For the CDR3, the DNA is TGCGCCAGCAGCCAAGATCTTAGCGGGGGGCCCGGGGAGCTGTTTTTT.

The chain combines TRBV19 with TRBJ2-7; 7 positions agree with TRBD2. Germline loops: CDR1 LNHDA, CDR2 SQIVND (reference sequence). The CDR3 spans 13 residues. V lost 5 bases to trimming and J lost 6 bases; unmatched junction nucleotides: 7. The CDR3 region is CASSARLASEQYF. The CDR3 bases are TGTGCCAGTAGTGCTAGACTAGCAAGCGAGCAGTACTTC.

V usage is TRBV24-1 and J usage is TRBJ2-1; 12 bases are shared with TRBD2. The CDR3 covers 19 residues. The germline V gene has CDR1 KGHDR and CDR2 SFDVKD. Germline trimming cut 3 bases from V and 6 bases from J; bases unmatched to any gene: 14. CDR3 DNA: TGTGCCACCAGTGATGGGGGTGGGGGACTAGCGGGTTCTACCAATGAGCAGTTCTTC. Amino acid sequence: CATSDGGGGLAGSTNEQFF.

CDR3 protein: CASNPPQGRSTEAFF. CDR3 nucleotides: TGTGCCAGCAACCCCCCGCAGGGTAGAAGCACTGAAGCTTTCTTT. The chain links TRBV28 to TRBJ1-1; perhaps TRBD1 as D (5 bases). V lost 7 bases to trimming and J lost 4 bases, with 19 bases between them. Germline lookup yields CDR1 MDHEN and CDR2 SYDVKM. CDR3 size: 15 residues.

This clone was detected only once. The gene calls are TRBV9 and TRBJ2-1, with 10 bases matching TRBD2. The CDR3 is 14 residues long. CDR1 is SGDLS and CDR2 is YYNGEE in the germline V gene. V lost 2 bases to trimming and J lost 8 bases; unmatched junction nucleotides: 4. The CDR3 DNA sequence: TGTGCCAGCAGCGTCGGTAGCGGGGGGTATGAGCAGTTCTTC. Its translation: CASSVGSGGYEQFF.

The CDR3 DNA sequence: TGTGCCAGCAACGCCGGTCGCAGTATGAACACTGAAGCTTTCTTT. This translates into CASNAGRSMNTEAFF. This chain connects TRBV11-2 to TRBJ1-1; no clear D. The V end was cut by 7 bases, the J end by 0 bases, with 15 bases between. This CDR3 contains 15 residues. Germline CDR1 and CDR2: SGHAT and FQNNGV.

The chain links TRBV7-3 to TRBJ2-3; 13 nucleotides line up with TRBD2. Trimming at V came to 6 bases and at J to 0 bases, leaving 9 bases not matched to a gene. CDR1 and CDR2 (germline): SGHTA, FQGTGA. This CDR3 spans 18 amino acids. This CDR3 reads CASSQGTSGDSSTDTQYF. The CDR3 nucleotides are TGTGCCAGCAGTCAAGGGACTAGCGGGGACTCTAGCACAGATACGCAGTATTTT.

The J gene is TRBJ2-3, the V gene TRBV10-1, with D perhaps assigned TRBD1 or TRBD2 (5 bases each). V lost 4 bases and J 0 bases, leaving 23 bases between the germline ends. Per germline, CDR1 WNHNN and CDR2 SYGVQD (reference sequence). CDR3 size: 19 residues. The CDR3 nucleotides read TGCGCCAGCAGTGGGGGGTTTGGTCCCTACTCTCCTAGCACAGATACGCAGTATTTT. Amino acids: CASSGGFGPYSPSTDTQYF.

The V call is TRBV3-1 (or the pseudogene TRBV3-2), the J call TRBJ2-7; 13 bases map to TRBD2. The CDR3 has 15 amino acids. J lost 4 bases, V lost 4 bases, and 4 bases had no gene match. Germline V CDR1 and CDR2: LGHDT, YNNKEL (reference sequence). As DNA, the CDR3 is TGTGCCAGCAGCCCGGGACTAGCGGGATCGTACGAGCAGTACTTC. Its translation is CASSPGLAGSYEQYF.

The chain uses TRBV9 and TRBJ2-5, with D tentatively TRBD1 or TRBD2 (6 bases each). V was trimmed by 1 base and J by 4 bases, leaving 11 bases between them. The CDR3 consists of 14 residues. Germline V gene lookup returns CDR1 SGDLS and CDR2 YYNGEE. DNA for the CDR3: TGTGCCAGCAGCGTACTACAGGGAGGAGAGACCCAGTACTTC. Translation gives CASSVLQGGETQYF.

The chain uses TRBV9 and TRBJ1-1; possibly TRBD1 for D (5 bases). This CDR3 comprises 13 residues. The V gene's germline CDR1 is SGDLS and CDR2 YYNGEE. Trimming stripped 3 bases from V and 5 bases from J, with 11 bases between. CDR3 in DNA: TGTGCCAGCAGCGCAGGGACGGGGACTGAAGCTTTCTTT. It is translated as CASSAGTGTEAFF.

J is TRBJ1-2 and V is TRBV11-2; D unclear. CDR3 length: 13 residues. Trimming stripped 5 bases from V and 3 bases from J, with 10 bases between. Germline V gives CDR1 SGHAT, CDR2 FQNNGV. The CDR3 is CASSPQEDYGYTF. DNA for the CDR3: TGTGCCAGCAGCCCCCAGGAGGACTATGGCTACACCTTC.

The rearrangement uses TRBV9 and TRBJ2-3; D gene uncertain. The CDR3 is made up of 13 amino acids. Trimming removed 3 bases from V and 3 bases from J, with 8 bases in between. Germline V gives CDR1 SGDLS, CDR2 YYNGEE. The CDR3, as DNA: TGTGCCAGCAGCGCCCTCCTGACAGATACGCAGTATTTT. It translates to CASSALLTDTQYF.

This clone was detected a few times. The chain links TRBV7-2 to TRBJ2-1; unclear D gene. Germline CDR1 and CDR2: SGHTA and FQGNSA. Trimming stripped 5 bases from V and 9 bases from J, with 23 bases between. This CDR3 is 16 amino acids long. The CDR3 protein is CASSPISALSVGEQFF. DNA of the CDR3: TGTGCCAGCAGCCCAATTTCGGCGCTGTCAGTGGGTGAGCAGTTCTTC.

CDR3 coding DNA: TGTGCCAGCAGCGTAGACGGGGGGTCCTACGAGCAGTACTTC. It encodes CASSVDGGSYEQYF. This chain links TRBV9 with TRBJ2-7; 7 nucleotides agree with TRBD2. Germline V lookup: CDR1 SGDLS, CDR2 YYNGEE. This CDR3 comprises 14 residues. The trim removed 0 bases at V and 1 base at J, leaving 1 base unmatched.

V and J are TRBV7-3 and TRBJ2-2, with 10 bases matching TRBD1. This CDR3 contains 16 residues. Germline V lookup: CDR1 SGHTA, CDR2 FQGTGA. V was pared by 1 base and J by 3 bases, with 2 bases of the junction left unmatched. The CDR3 region has the DNA TGTGCCAGCAGCTTAATGGGACAGGGGTACACCGGGGAGCTGTTTTTT. This gives the protein CASSLMGQGYTGELFF.

The genes are TRBV6-2 or TRBV6-3 and TRBJ1-5; no clear D. CDR1 and CDR2 from the germline V gene are MNHEY and SVGEGT. Between the trimmed V and J ends, which lost 5 bases and 0 bases, there was a span of 17 bases. The CDR3 length is 17 residues. Here the CDR3 DNA reads TGTGCCAGCAGTCCAAGCGACTACACCGATAGCAATCAGCCCCAGCATTTT. It specifies CASSPSDYTDSNQPQHF.

V usage is TRBV28 and J usage is TRBJ1-3, with D perhaps matching TRBD1 (5 bases). The CDR3 length is 18 residues. Per germline, CDR1 MDHEN and CDR2 SYDVKM. Trimming stripped 6 bases from V and 0 bases from J, with 21 bases between. Here the CDR3 reads CASRYRRDVRSSGNTIYF. In nucleotides, the CDR3 is TGTGCCAGCAGGTACCGCCGGGACGTCAGAAGCTCTGGAAACACCATATATTTT.

This clone was found many times. The V and J genes are TRBV3-1 (or the pseudogene TRBV3-2) and TRBJ2-7; unclear D gene. The germline V and J ends were trimmed by 0 bases and 2 bases, with 14 bases remaining between them. The CDR3 contains 16 residues. Germline values: CDR1 LGHDT, CDR2 YNNKEL (reference sequence). CDR3 bases: TGTGCCAGCAGCCAAGATGCGGAGCTCCCGGCCTACGAGCAGTACTTC. Protein sequence: CASSQDAELPAYEQYF.

The chain employs TRBV5-1 and TRBJ1-1; tentatively, D is TRBD1 (6 bases). The ends were cut back, 5 bases at V and 6 bases at J, with 17 bases in the middle. The CDR3 loop spans 14 amino acids. In germline, CDR1 is SGHRS, CDR2 YFSETQ. DNA of the CDR3: TGCGCCAGCAGTCAGGAAGGGGGGTCGGCTGAAGCTTTCTTT. It is translated as CASSQEGGSAEAFF.

The chain recombines TRBV4-2 with TRBJ1-6; 10 bases agree with TRBD1. This CDR3 region has 16 residues. The germline gives CDR1 LGHNA, CDR2 YNFKEQ. Trimming at V came to 1 base and at J to 7 bases, leaving 4 bases not matched to a gene. CDR3 nucleotide sequence: TGTGCCAGCAGCCAAGTCGCGGGACAGGGGAATTCACCCCTCCACTTT. Its translation is CASSQVAGQGNSPLHF.

The rearrangement links TRBV4-1 to TRBJ2-7; TRBD2 might be the D (7 bases). The ends were cut back, 0 bases at V and 6 bases at J, with 21 bases in the middle. The CDR3 has 17 residues. Germline CDR1 and CDR2: MGHRA and YSYEKL. The CDR3 sequence: CASSQDRRYGGGIEQYF. Here the CDR3 DNA reads TGCGCCAGCAGCCAAGATCGACGGTATGGGGGGGGCATCGAGCAGTACTTC.

The CDR3 protein is CATSDPNGLAGPSTDTQYF. The CDR3 DNA follows: TGTGCCACCAGTGATCCGAATGGACTAGCGGGACCTAGCACAGATACGCAGTATTTT. V usage is TRBV24-1 and J usage is TRBJ2-3; TRBD2 matches at 12 bases. The CDR3 contains 19 residues. The V gene's germline CDR1 is KGHDR and CDR2 SFDVKD. After removal of 3 bases from V and 0 bases from J, the junction contained 9 bases not matched to a gene.

The chain carries TRBV28 and TRBJ1-2; D is undetermined. The CDR3 sequence is 14 residues long. With 5 bases removed from V and 7 bases from J, the gap between germline ends came to 17 bases. CDR1 is MDHEN and CDR2 is SYDVKM in the germline V gene. The CDR3 DNA reads TGTGCCAGCAGTCCGCTGGGGTACCTCGGTGGCTACACCTTC. It yields the protein CASSPLGYLGGYTF.

The genes are TRBV11-3 and TRBJ2-7; D unresolved. This CDR3 is 13 amino acids long. CDR1 is SGHNT, CDR2 YENEEA, per germline. V was trimmed by 1 base and J by 3 bases, leaving 7 bases between them. As DNA, the CDR3 is TGTGCCAGCAGCTTAGGGCCACTCTACGAGCAGTACTTC. Protein: CASSLGPLYEQYF.

CDR3 DNA sequence: TGTGCCAGCAGCTTAGATGGCTATGGCTACACCTTC. Translating gives CASSLDGYGYTF. The J gene is TRBJ1-2, the V gene TRBV11-2; D uncertain. The V gene's germline CDR1 is SGHAT and CDR2 FQNNGV. V lost 0 bases and J 4 bases, leaving 3 bases between the germline ends. The CDR3 totals 12 residues.

The genes are TRBV13 and TRBJ2-1; D is ambiguous. The CDR3 covers 17 residues. V was trimmed by 0 bases and J by 0 bases, leaving 12 bases between them. Germline V gene data show CDR1 as PRHDT and CDR2 as FYEKMQ (reference sequence). CDR3 loop: CASSLGAGGVSYNEQFF. The CDR3 DNA sequence: TGTGCCAGCAGCTTAGGCGCAGGTGGGGTCTCCTACAATGAGCAGTTCTTC.

The chain employs TRBV7-2 and TRBJ2-1, with TRBD1 matching 8 bases. The CDR3 is 15 amino acids. The V gene's germline CDR1 is SGHTA and CDR2 FQGNSA. The junction had 3 bases not matched to a gene; V was cut back by 5 bases and J by 0 bases. The CDR3 sequence: CASSPTGGSYNEQFF. As DNA, the CDR3 is TGTGCCAGCAGCCCTACAGGGGGCTCCTACAATGAGCAGTTCTTC.